A single sample gave rise to the 18 T cell receptor beta chains below, sequenced in a study of vaccination and CD4 T cells after COVID-19. Regarding treatment: roughly nine-day PBMC culture with coronavirus spike peptide pools or control peptides (ViraFEST assay). Antigens of these TCRs are unknown. The Oncomine TCR Beta short-read assay sequenced DNA from cultured CD4+ T cells. TCRdb called the PCR reads again in MiXCR, with one record for every CDR3 protein. The sample has several thousand distinct CDR3 sequences; roughly two fifths are singletons. The sequencing sample was made of CD4+ T cells from blood, cultured in vitro. The receptors were gathered from a human donor who had recovered from COVID-19.

The gene calls are TRBV6-4 and TRBJ2-1, with a possible D match to TRBD2 (6 bases). The CDR3 loop spans 16 amino acids. The V and J ends lost 3 bases and 2 bases respectively, with 14 bases between them. Germline V gives CDR1 MRHNA, CDR2 SNTAGT. The CDR3 loop reads CASSEESTSPYNEQFF. The CDR3 bases are TGTGCCAGCAGTGAAGAGTCGACTAGTCCCTACAATGAGCAGTTCTTC.

This chain connects TRBV11-3 to TRBJ1-3; D is uncertain. CDR1 and CDR2 from the germline V gene are SGHNT and YENEEA. The CDR3 is made up of 14 amino acids. V lost 4 bases, J lost 1 base, and 8 bases lay in between. CDR3 nucleotides: TGTGCCAGCAGCTATGGGGAATCTGGAAACACCATATATTTT. Translating gives CASSYGESGNTIYF.

This clonotype came up a few times. V usage is TRBV2 and J usage is TRBJ2-7; 14 bases fit TRBD2. Germline lookup yields CDR1 SNHLY and CDR2 FYNNEI. The CDR3 runs to 19 residues. V lost 6 bases to trimming and J lost 0 bases; unmatched junction nucleotides: 13. CDR3 sequence reads: CASRTSGRADIVSSYEQYF. CDR3 nucleotides: TGTGCCAGCAGGACTAGCGGGAGGGCCGATATCGTTAGCTCCTACGAGCAGTACTTC.

V usage is TRBV20-1 and J usage is TRBJ2-5; TRBD1 is a possible D gene (6 bases). Deletions cut 5 bases from V and 3 bases from J, with 19 bases between. The CDR3 is 15 residues long. Germline V gene data show CDR1 as DFQATT and CDR2 as SNEGSKA (reference sequence). DNA for the CDR3: TGCAGTGCTGGGGTTGGGACATCCATCGAAGAGACCCAGTACTTC. This sequence encodes CSAGVGTSIEETQYF.

In this sample, this clonotype turned up a few times. This chain links TRBV20-1 with TRBJ1-2; D may be TRBD1 (6 bases). This CDR3 is 15 amino acids long. Between the trimmed V and J ends, which lost 6 bases and 7 bases, there was a span of 24 bases. The germline gives CDR1 DFQATT, CDR2 SNEGSKA (reference sequence). CDR3 nucleotides: TGCAGTGCCCAGATTGAGGGGGGCATTGGGGGTGGCTACACCTTC. This gives the protein CSAQIEGGIGGGYTF.

The V gene is TRBV20-1, the J gene TRBJ2-7; D is perhaps TRBD2 (6 bases). Germline lookup yields CDR1 DFQATT and CDR2 SNEGSKA (reference sequence). This CDR3 has 13 amino acids. Trimming pared 3 bases from V and 1 base from J, leaving 10 bases between. The CDR3 sequence is CSASVGSSYEQYF. The CDR3 nucleotides read TGCAGTGCTAGTGTCGGGAGTTCCTACGAGCAGTACTTC.

V gene TRBV20-1 combines with J gene TRBJ1-2; D uncertain. The CDR3 covers 14 residues. CDR1 DFQATT and CDR2 SNEGSKA come from the germline V gene (reference sequence). Trimming took 1 base from V and 4 from J, leaving 13 bases between them. The CDR3 DNA reads TGCAGTGCTAGAGTACCACCGGACGTCTATGGCTACACCTTC. Amino acid sequence: CSARVPPDVYGYTF.

Within the sample, this clonotype is medium-sized. The chain joins TRBV19 to TRBJ1-5; 9 bases align to TRBD1. Germline CDR1 reads LNHDA; CDR2 reads SQIVND (reference sequence). The CDR3 is 14 amino acids. Trimming took 5 bases from V and 6 from J; bases not matched to a gene: 5. In nucleotides, the CDR3 is TGTGCCAGTAGTGTAACAGGGGGCGGTCAGCCCCAGCATTTT. Translated, it gives CASSVTGGGQPQHF.

The V call is TRBV27, the J call TRBJ2-3, with D maybe TRBD1 (5 bases). This CDR3 has 15 amino acids. V was clipped by 7 bases and J by 4 bases, with 18 bases between them. The germline V gene has CDR1 MNHEY and CDR2 SMNVEV (reference sequence). This chain's CDR3 is CASTEHSIRADTQYF. The DNA for the CDR3 is TGTGCCAGCACAGAACACAGTATCAGGGCAGATACGCAGTATTTT.

This clonotype is large. The rearrangement uses TRBV12-3 or TRBV12-4 and TRBJ2-7; possibly TRBD1 for D (6 bases). This CDR3 contains 13 residues. Trimming took off 6 bases at V and 12 bases at J, with 21 bases between the two ends. CDR3 sequence (DNA): TGTGCCAGCAGCCTGGACAGATTCGCAGAGGTGTACTTC. It translates to CASSLDRFAEVYF.

This sequence joins TRBV7-8 and TRBJ1-4, with TRBD1 as a possible D gene (5 bases). The CDR3 contains 15 residues. From germline, CDR1 is SGHVS and CDR2 FQNEAQ. V lost 2 bases, J lost 0 bases, and 7 bases lay in between. CDR3 sequence reads: CASSLRGATNEKLFF. In DNA, the CDR3 is TGTGCCAGCAGCTTAAGGGGCGCAACTAATGAAAAACTGTTTTTT.

V and J are TRBV20-1 and TRBJ2-5; 7 bases align to TRBD2. The CDR3 length is 12 residues. J lost 5 bases, V lost 7 bases, and 7 bases had no gene match. The germline CDR1 and CDR2 sequences are DFQATT and SNEGSKA (reference sequence). The chain's CDR3 is CSVSGGSETQYF. Written as DNA, the CDR3 is TGCAGTGTCTCGGGAGGATCCGAGACCCAGTACTTC.

The chain recombines TRBV11-2 with TRBJ1-6; TRBD1 is a possible D gene (5 bases). V was pared by 5 bases and J by 0 bases, with 5 bases between. Germline V gives CDR1 SGHAT, CDR2 FQNNGV. This CDR3 contains 14 residues. CDR3 nucleotide sequence: TGTGCCAGCAGCGACAGCTCCTATAATTCACCCCTCCACTTT. Encoded protein: CASSDSSYNSPLHF.

This clonotype was counted between two and nine times. The chain employs TRBV20-1 and TRBJ2-5; the match to TRBD2 covers 11 bases. Trimming took 8 bases from V and 1 from J; bases not matched to a gene: 15. The CDR3 runs 17 residues. Germline values: CDR1 DFQATT, CDR2 SNEGSKA (reference sequence). CDR3 amino acids: CSTLSLAGGNTQETQYF. Here the CDR3 DNA reads TGCAGTACCCTGAGTTTAGCGGGGGGGAACACCCAAGAGACCCAGTACTTC.

This clonotype was counted a few times. The chain is built from TRBV2 and TRBJ2-1; TRBD1 or TRBD2 may be the D gene (5 bases each). Judging by the DNA end, TRBJ2-7 fits better; the J call may be wrong. This CDR3 is built from 14 residues. The V gene's germline CDR1 is SNHLY and CDR2 FYNNEI. This chain's CDR3 is CASSAHGGTYEQYF. DNA for the CDR3: TGTGCCAGCAGTGCCCATGGGGGAACCTACGAGCAGTACTTC.

The sample holds a few counts of this clonotype. This chain uses TRBV20-1 with TRBJ1-1; TRBD1 matches at 7 bases. Germline assignment: CDR1 DFQATT and CDR2 SNEGSKA (reference sequence). This CDR3 spans 12 amino acids. J was trimmed by 8 bases and V by 6 bases; bases with no gene match: 9. For the CDR3, the DNA is TGCAGTGCCCCAGACAGGGTTAGGGAAGCTTTCTTT. The encoded protein is CSAPDRVREAFF.

This clonotype was detected only a few times. The rearrangement joins TRBV11-1 to TRBJ2-3, with TRBD1 matching 8 bases. Germline V lookup: CDR1 SGHAT, CDR2 FQDESV (reference sequence). Trimming took 4 bases from V and 1 from J; bases not matched to a gene: 22. The CDR3 extends over 21 amino acids. The chain's CDR3 is CASSSAGVTGVVKGGTDTQYF. For the CDR3, the DNA is TGTGCCAGCAGCTCGGCAGGAGTGACAGGGGTTGTCAAAGGGGGCACAGATACGCAGTATTTT.

This clonotype has only a few counts. The chain recombines TRBV6-1 with TRBJ1-6; D call uncertain. CDR1 and CDR2 (germline): MNHNS, SASEGT. This CDR3 has 16 amino acids. Trimming took off 7 bases at V and 1 base at J, with 14 bases between the two ends. The CDR3 bases are TGTGCCAGCACTATTGACCGGGGTTCCTATAATTCACCCCTCCACTTT. This codes for CASTIDRGSYNSPLHF.